The 32 T cell receptor beta chains given below trace back to one sample, sequenced in a study of cytomegalovirus exposure and HLA in healthy donors. PCR employed 60 Vbeta and 13 Jbeta primers. TCRdb keeps only in-frame clones here, not all; method: immunoSEQ multiplex PCR. The repertoire includes around 150,000 clones, roughly 85% of them detected once, and 7.5% to 9.5% sits in the top ten. The sample was PBMCs. The receptors stem from a male donor in good health and CMV-seropositive.

The rearrangement joins TRBV9 to TRBJ1-4; D remains unclear. V shed 2 bases and J shed 3 bases, with 8 bases lying between them. Germline lookup yields CDR1 SGDLS and CDR2 YYNGEE. The CDR3 extends over 14 amino acids. As DNA, the CDR3 is TGTGCCAGCAGCGTTCCGGGAGCTAATGAAAAACTGTTTTTT. It encodes CASSVPGANEKLFF.

This chain links TRBV5-1 with TRBJ2-2; D is ambiguous. CDR3 length equals 13 residues. The V end was cut by 5 bases, the J end by 1 base, with 6 bases between. Per germline, CDR1 SGHRS and CDR2 YFSETQ. The CDR3 region has the DNA TGCGCCAGCAGGTTCGTGAACACCGGGGAGCTGTTTTTT. Amino acids: CASRFVNTGELFF.

This clone appeared a few times. This chain joins TRBV4-3 and TRBJ1-1, with TRBD1 identical over 7 bases. The CDR3 sequence is 17 residues long. Germline V gives CDR1 LGHNA, CDR2 YSLEER. With V trimmed by 0 bases and J by 2 bases, 9 bases remained unmatched. The CDR3 coding sequence is TGCGCCAGCAGCCAAGATTCCCCGGGACAGACAAACACTGAAGCTTTCTTT. Protein product: CASSQDSPGQTNTEAFF.

V gene TRBV7-2 combines with J gene TRBJ1-6; TRBD1 might be the D (5 bases). The V and J ends lost 5 bases and 6 bases respectively, with 14 bases between them. Germline V gene data show CDR1 as SGHTA and CDR2 as FQGNSA. The CDR3 has 15 residues. This chain's CDR3 is CASSLRQISNSPLHF. The CDR3 DNA follows: TGTGCCAGCAGCCTCAGACAGATAAGTAATTCACCCCTCCACTTT.

The rearrangement links TRBV5-1 to TRBJ1-2; 9 bases fit TRBD1. Germline CDR1 SGHRS, CDR2 YFSETQ. J gave up 7 bases and V 4 bases, and 8 bases lay outside the gene matches. The CDR3 has 14 amino acids. For the CDR3, the DNA is TGCGCCAGCAGCACAACAGGGGGCCAGGCTGGCTACACCTTC. Translation: CASSTTGGQAGYTF.

The CDR3 bases are TGTGCCAGCAGCACAAGGGACAGGGAAAAACTGTTTTTT. The encoded protein is CASSTRDREKLFF. The chain links TRBV7-2 to TRBJ1-4; 8 bases agree with TRBD1. The CDR3 is made up of 13 amino acids. Trimming took 5 bases from V and 8 from J; bases not matched to a gene: 4. Germline CDR1 SGHTA, CDR2 FQGNSA.

The chain joins TRBV7-9 to TRBJ2-7, with D unclear. Between the trimmed V and J ends, which lost 2 bases and 3 bases, there was a span of 14 bases. Germline lookup yields CDR1 SEHNR and CDR2 FQNEAQ (reference sequence). The CDR3 has 15 amino acids. Written as DNA, the CDR3 is TGTGCCAGCAGCTTAAAAAACCTGGCCAACTACGAGCAGTACTTC. This encodes CASSLKNLANYEQYF.

Only a few counts were recorded for this clone. The gene calls are TRBV6-6 and TRBJ1-5; 8 nucleotides agree with TRBD1. CDR3 length: 15 residues. In germline, CDR1 is MNHNY, CDR2 SVGAGI (reference sequence). J was trimmed by 0 bases and V by 7 bases; bases with no gene match: 5. In DNA, the CDR3 is TGTGCCAGCACTCCAGGGGGCTCTAGCAATCAGCCCCAGCATTTT. Translating gives CASTPGGSSNQPQHF.

The chain employs TRBV2 and TRBJ2-7; 11 nucleotides align to TRBD1. The CDR3 contains 13 residues. Looked up from germline, CDR1 is SNHLY and CDR2 is FYNNEI. Trimming removed 6 bases from V and 3 bases from J; junction bases left unmatched: 1. The CDR3 protein is CASSGTGGYEQYF. DNA of the CDR3: TGTGCCAGCAGCGGGACAGGGGGCTACGAGCAGTACTTC.

The rearrangement links TRBV2 to TRBJ1-2; perhaps TRBD1 as D (6 bases). The germline V and J ends were trimmed by 2 bases and 8 bases, with 9 bases remaining between them. This CDR3 region has 12 residues. CDR1 is SNHLY, CDR2 FYNNEI, per germline. CDR3 nucleotide sequence: TGTGCCAGCAGTGAATCAGGGGACGGCTACACCTTC. Translating it yields CASSESGDGYTF.

The rearrangement links TRBV27 to TRBJ2-7; TRBD1 agrees at 10 bases. The ends lost 6 bases at V and 4 bases at J; junction bases unmatched: 6. CDR1 and CDR2 from the germline V gene are MNHEY and SMNVEV (reference sequence). The CDR3 is 14 amino acids. In nucleotides, the CDR3 is TGTGCCAGCAGCCCGACAGGGGGCAAATACGAGCAGTACTTC. As protein: CASSPTGGKYEQYF.

The rearrangement links TRBV7-2 to TRBJ1-6, with D unclear. The CDR3 extends over 16 amino acids. Trimming removed 2 bases at V and 8 bases at J, with 16 bases between. Germline lookup yields CDR1 SGHTA and CDR2 FQGNSA. The CDR3 nucleotides read TGTGCCAGCAGCTTAAACTGGGCCCGACACGATTCACCCCTCCACTTT. This encodes CASSLNWARHDSPLHF.

The genes are TRBV29-1 and TRBJ1-2; TRBD1 aligns across 8 bases. The ends lost 3 bases at V and 8 bases at J; junction bases unmatched: 8. The CDR3 extends over 13 amino acids. Germline-derived CDR1 and CDR2 are SQVTM and ANQGSEA. This CDR3 is CSVEQGAPWGYTF. The CDR3 coding sequence is TGCAGCGTTGAGCAGGGGGCTCCCTGGGGCTACACCTTC.

CDR3 sequence reads: CASSEFRGSTDTQYF. The CDR3 DNA reads as TGCGCCAGCAGTGAATTTAGGGGGAGCACAGATACGCAGTATTTT. The chain recombines TRBV10-1 with TRBJ2-3, with D maybe TRBD1 (6 bases). CDR3 length equals 15 residues. The V gene lost 3 bases and the J gene lost 0 bases, with 10 bases spanning the gap. Germline CDR1 WNHNN, CDR2 SYGVQD (reference sequence).

This chain links TRBV9 with TRBJ1-1, with 9 nucleotides matching TRBD1. CDR1 SGDLS and CDR2 YYNGEE come from the germline V gene. Germline trimming cut 2 bases from V and 6 bases from J; bases unmatched to any gene: 2. This CDR3 is 13 amino acids long. CDR3 DNA: TGTGCCAGCAGCGTGGGACAGGGCGCTGAAGCTTTCTTT. Translation gives CASSVGQGAEAFF.

This clone was seen a few times. The gene calls are TRBV7-2 and TRBJ2-2; TRBD1 matches at 7 bases. CDR3 length: 15 residues. The germline CDR1 and CDR2 sequences are SGHTA and FQGNSA. Trimming cost V 6 bases and J 1 base; bases outside gene matches: 5. The CDR3 region is CASRKRQGNTGELFF. The CDR3 region has the DNA TGTGCCAGCAGGAAACGACAGGGGAACACCGGGGAGCTGTTTTTT.

V usage is TRBV7-2 and J usage is TRBJ2-3; 15 nucleotides agree with TRBD2. Germline trimming cut 7 bases from V and 4 bases from J; bases unmatched to any gene: 15. The germline V gene encodes CDR1 SGHTA and CDR2 FQGNSA. The length of the CDR3 is 19 residues. In DNA, the CDR3 is TGTGCCAGCACTAAACTAGGGACTAGCGGGGGGCCCTGGTCAGATACGCAGTATTTT. Protein: CASTKLGTSGGPWSDTQYF.

The CDR3 here is CAWSGAGGKQFF. Here the CDR3 DNA reads TGTGCCTGGAGCGGGGCGGGGGGCAAGCAGTTCTTC. V usage is TRBV30 and J usage is TRBJ2-1, with TRBD2 matching over 8 bases. J was trimmed by 11 bases and V by 3 bases; bases with no gene match: 6. The germline CDR1 and CDR2 sequences are GTSNPN and SVGIG (reference sequence). The CDR3 contains 12 residues.

The genes are TRBV7-2 and TRBJ1-5; unclear D gene. CDR1 is SGHTA, CDR2 FQGNSA, per germline. Trimming took off 2 bases at V and 0 bases at J, with 20 bases between the two ends. The CDR3 extends over 19 amino acids. The CDR3 protein is CASSLFIPGGSYSNQPQHF. In nucleotides, the CDR3 is TGTGCCAGCAGCTTATTCATCCCGGGTGGGAGTTATAGCAATCAGCCCCAGCATTTT.

This clone was seen a single time. The chain is built from TRBV6-5 and TRBJ1-2, with D perhaps TRBD1 (5 bases). V was shortened by 6 bases and J by 8 bases, with 16 bases between the two germline ends. Germline assignment: CDR1 MNHEY and CDR2 SVGAGI. The CDR3 spans 13 residues. In DNA, the CDR3 is TGTGCCAGCAGGGAAGCGGGGGTAGAAGGCTACACCTTC. It encodes CASREAGVEGYTF.

The chain employs TRBV7-9 and TRBJ2-7, with D possibly TRBD1 on 6 matching bases. Germline values: CDR1 SEHNR, CDR2 FQNEAQ (reference sequence). The CDR3 contains 12 residues. V lost 6 bases and J 6 bases, leaving 12 bases between the germline ends. The CDR3 region has the DNA TGTGCCAGCAGTCCGACAGGCCGCGAGCAGTACTTC. Translation gives CASSPTGREQYF. The whole variable domain, remainder taken from reference TRBV7-9 and TRBJ2-7, is DTGVSQNPRHKITKRGQNVTFRCDPISEHNRLYWYRQTLGQGPEFLTYFQNEAQLEKSRLLSDRFSAERPKGSFSTLEIQRTEQGDSAMYLCASSPTGREQYFGPGTRLTVT.

This rearrangement joins TRBV5-4 to TRBJ2-1; D unresolved. The CDR3 is made up of 13 amino acids. Trimming removed 0 bases at V and 7 bases at J, with 8 bases between. Germline lookup yields CDR1 SGHNT and CDR2 YYREEE (reference sequence). CDR3 residues: CASSLGQRNEQFF. CDR3 DNA: TGTGCCAGCAGCTTGGGGCAGAGGAATGAGCAGTTCTTC.

The chain uses TRBV10-3 and TRBJ2-1; 10 nucleotides agree with TRBD2. The CDR3 length is 13 residues. Germline V gene lookup returns CDR1 ENHRY and CDR2 SYGVKD. The junction had 3 bases not matched to a gene; V was cut back by 8 bases and J by 5 bases. DNA for the CDR3: TGTGCCATCGGGCTAGCGGGAGACAATGAGCAGTTCTTC. Its translation: CAIGLAGDNEQFF.

This sequence joins TRBV10-3 and TRBJ2-5; 10 nucleotides line up with TRBD2. V lost 0 bases, J lost 2 bases, and 3 bases stayed unmatched. The CDR3 has 16 amino acids. Germline assignment: CDR1 ENHRY and CDR2 SYGVKD. As DNA, the CDR3 is TGTGCCATCAGTGAGTCAACTAGCGGGAAACAAGAGACCCAGTACTTC. Protein: CAISESTSGKQETQYF.

For the CDR3, the DNA is TGTGCCAGCAGCGTAGGGTCACTAGCGGACGGGGAGCTGTTTTTT. It encodes CASSVGSLADGELFF. V usage is TRBV9 and J usage is TRBJ2-2, with 8 bases identical to TRBD2. V lost 0 bases to trimming and J lost 7 bases; unmatched junction nucleotides: 5. The CDR3 length is 15 residues. Germline V gives CDR1 SGDLS, CDR2 YYNGEE.

V and J are TRBV18 and TRBJ2-3; D is undetermined. From germline, CDR1 is KGHSH and CDR2 LQKENI. Trimming removed 0 bases at V and 5 bases at J, with 6 bases between. The CDR3 is 13 amino acids. The CDR3 sequence: CASSPPSIDTQYF. DNA of the CDR3: TGTGCCAGCTCACCACCATCCATAGATACGCAGTATTTT.

The chain uses TRBV7-8 and TRBJ1-5, with D possibly TRBD1 on 5 matching bases. CDR3 length: 14 amino acids. Trimming took off 4 bases at V and 2 bases at J, with 9 bases between the two ends. CDR1 SGHVS and CDR2 FQNEAQ come from the germline V gene. The CDR3 nucleotides read TGTGCCAGCAGCTCCGCCAGGGGCAATCAGCCCCAGCATTTT. Translated: CASSSARGNQPQHF.

CDR3 nucleotide sequence: TGTGCCAGTAGCATCAAACAAAGCTCGGGAGAGACCCAGTACTTC. Translation gives CASSIKQSSGETQYF. The rearrangement links TRBV19 to TRBJ2-5; unclear D gene. CDR1 and CDR2 (germline): LNHDA, SQIVND (reference sequence). CDR3 length equals 15 residues. V lost 6 bases and J 4 bases, leaving 18 bases between the germline ends.

The chain has TRBV7-9 and TRBJ2-6; 7 bases fit TRBD2. Germline CDR1 and CDR2: SEHNR and FQNEAQ (reference sequence). The CDR3 extends over 15 amino acids. Trimming cost V 5 bases and J 1 base; bases outside gene matches: 2. The CDR3 DNA sequence: TGTGCCAGCAGCCCAGCGGGGTCTGGGGCCAACGTCCTGACTTTC. Its protein is CASSPAGSGANVLTF.

CDR3 sequence reads: CSTGNNEQFF. CDR3 DNA sequence: TGCAGTACAGGGAACAATGAGCAGTTCTTC. The chain joins TRBV20-1 to TRBJ2-1; the D gene is possibly TRBD1 (6 bases). Trimming removed 8 bases at V and 5 bases at J, with 7 bases between. CDR1 DFQATT and CDR2 SNEGSKA come from the germline V gene (reference sequence). This CDR3 spans 10 amino acids.

As to this clone: The sample holds other DNA sequences that translate to the same CDR3. The chain combines TRBV6-5 with TRBJ1-2; TRBD1 aligns across 7 bases. The CDR3 length is 14 residues. J gave up 3 bases and V 2 bases, and 3 bases lay outside the gene matches. Germline assignment: CDR1 MNHEY and CDR2 SVGAGI. The CDR3 protein is CASSYITGDYGYTF. The CDR3 DNA sequence: TGTGCCAGCAGTTACATTACAGGGGACTATGGCTACACCTTC.

V gene TRBV10-2 combines with J gene TRBJ1-1; D not certain. Germline V gene data show CDR1 as WSHSY and CDR2 as SAAADI. With 0 bases removed from V and 0 bases from J, the gap between germline ends came to 11 bases. This CDR3 has 16 amino acids. CDR3 protein: CASSESTGSLNTEAFF. DNA for the CDR3: TGCGCCAGCAGTGAGTCGACCGGGTCGCTGAACACTGAAGCTTTCTTT.